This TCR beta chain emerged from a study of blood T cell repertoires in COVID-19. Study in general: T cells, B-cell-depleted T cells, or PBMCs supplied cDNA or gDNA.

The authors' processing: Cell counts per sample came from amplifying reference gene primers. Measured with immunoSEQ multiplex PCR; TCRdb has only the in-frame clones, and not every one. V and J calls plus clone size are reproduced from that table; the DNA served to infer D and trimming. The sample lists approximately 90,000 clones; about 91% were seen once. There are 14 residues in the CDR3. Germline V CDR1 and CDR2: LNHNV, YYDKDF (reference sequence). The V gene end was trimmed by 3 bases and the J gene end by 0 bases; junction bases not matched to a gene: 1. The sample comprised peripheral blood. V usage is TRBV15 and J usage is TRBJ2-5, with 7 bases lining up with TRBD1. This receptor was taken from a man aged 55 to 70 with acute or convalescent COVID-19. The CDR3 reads CATSRDRNQETQYF. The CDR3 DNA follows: TGTGCCACCAGCAGGGACAGGAACCAAGAGACCCAGTACTTC. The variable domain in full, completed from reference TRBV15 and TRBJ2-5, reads DAMVIQNPRYQVTQFGKPVTLSCSQTLNHNVMYWYQQKSSQAPKLLFHYYDKDFNNEADTPDNFQSRRPNTSFCFLDIRSPGLGDTAMYLCATSRDRNQETQYFGPGTRLLVL.